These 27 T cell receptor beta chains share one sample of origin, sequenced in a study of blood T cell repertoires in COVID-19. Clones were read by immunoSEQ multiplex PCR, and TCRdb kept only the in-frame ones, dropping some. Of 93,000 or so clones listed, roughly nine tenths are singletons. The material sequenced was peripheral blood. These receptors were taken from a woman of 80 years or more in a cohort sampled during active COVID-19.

CDR3 nucleotide sequence: TGCGCCAGCAGCCAAGGAGGGACAGGCTCCTTCAACTATGGCTACACCTTC. Protein product: CASSQGGTGSFNYGYTF. The chain uses TRBV4-1 and TRBJ1-2, with TRBD1 identical over 8 bases. CDR3 size: 17 residues. Looked up from germline, CDR1 is MGHRA and CDR2 is YSYEKL. V gave up 1 base and J gave up 2 bases; unmatched junction bases: 9.

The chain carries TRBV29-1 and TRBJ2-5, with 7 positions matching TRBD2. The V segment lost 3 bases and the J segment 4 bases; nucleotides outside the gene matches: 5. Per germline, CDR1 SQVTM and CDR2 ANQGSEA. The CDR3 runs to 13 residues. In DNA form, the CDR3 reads TGCAGCGTTGAGCTTCCTAGCGGAGAGACCCAGTACTTC. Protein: CSVELPSGETQYF.

The CDR3 DNA reads TGTGCCAGTAGCGAGACAGGGGGGAATGAAAAACTGTTTTTT. This encodes CASSETGGNEKLFF. The chain joins TRBV19 to TRBJ1-4, with 9 bases aligning to TRBD1. The V and J ends lost 6 bases and 5 bases, in that order; junction bases with no gene match: 4. Germline V gene lookup returns CDR1 LNHDA and CDR2 SQIVND (reference sequence). The CDR3 consists of 14 residues.

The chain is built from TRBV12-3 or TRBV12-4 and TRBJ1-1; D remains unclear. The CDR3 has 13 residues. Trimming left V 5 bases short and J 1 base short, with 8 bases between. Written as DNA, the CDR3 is TGTGCCAGCAGTCCCCGACAGAACACTGAAGCTTTCTTT. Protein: CASSPRQNTEAFF.

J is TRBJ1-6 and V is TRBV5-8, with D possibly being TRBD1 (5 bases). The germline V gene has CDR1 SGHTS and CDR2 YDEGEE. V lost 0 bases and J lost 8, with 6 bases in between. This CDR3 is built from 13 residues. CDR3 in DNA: TGTGCCAGCAGCTTGGCCAGGGATTCACCCCTCCACTTT. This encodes CASSLARDSPLHF. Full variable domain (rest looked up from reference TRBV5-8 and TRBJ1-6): EAGVTQSPTHLIKTRGQQATLRCSPISGHTSVYWYQQALGLGLQFLLWYDEGEERNRGNFPPRFSGRQFPNYSSELNVNALELEDSALYLCASSLARDSPLHFGNGTRLTVT.

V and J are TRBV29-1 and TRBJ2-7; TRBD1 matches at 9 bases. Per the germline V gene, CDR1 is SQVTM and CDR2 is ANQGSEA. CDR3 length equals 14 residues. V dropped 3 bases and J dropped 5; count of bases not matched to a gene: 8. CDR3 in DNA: TGCAGCGTTGAGGCCCAGGGACAGGGCAACGAGCAGTACTTC. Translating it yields CSVEAQGQGNEQYF.

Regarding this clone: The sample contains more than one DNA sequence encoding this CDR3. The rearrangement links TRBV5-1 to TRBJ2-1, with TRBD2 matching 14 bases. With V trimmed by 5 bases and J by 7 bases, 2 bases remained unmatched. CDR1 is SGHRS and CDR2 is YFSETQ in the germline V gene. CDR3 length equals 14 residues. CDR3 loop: CASRGLAGENEQFF. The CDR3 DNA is TGCGCCAGCAGGGGACTAGCGGGAGAAAATGAGCAGTTCTTC. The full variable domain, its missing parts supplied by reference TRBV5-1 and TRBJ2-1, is KAGVTQTPRYLIKTRGQQVTLSCSPISGHRSVSWYQQTPGQGLQFLFEYFSETQRNKGNFPGRFSGRQFSNSRSEMNVSTLELGDSALYLCASRGLAGENEQFFGPGTRLTVL.

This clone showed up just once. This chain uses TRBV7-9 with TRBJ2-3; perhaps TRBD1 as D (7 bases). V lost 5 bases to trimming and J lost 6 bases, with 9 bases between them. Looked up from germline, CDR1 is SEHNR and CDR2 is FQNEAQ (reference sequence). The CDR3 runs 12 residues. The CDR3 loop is CASSPGGDTQYF. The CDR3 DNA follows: TGTGCCAGCAGCCCAGGGGGGGATACGCAGTATTTT.

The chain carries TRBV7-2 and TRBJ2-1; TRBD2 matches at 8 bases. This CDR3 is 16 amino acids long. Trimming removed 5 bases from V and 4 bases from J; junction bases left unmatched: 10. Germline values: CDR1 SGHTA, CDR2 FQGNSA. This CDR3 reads CASSAVGGGPYNEQFF. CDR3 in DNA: TGTGCCAGCAGCGCCGTCGGGGGGGGGCCGTACAATGAGCAGTTCTTC.

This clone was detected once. For the CDR3, the DNA is TGTGCCAGTAGTAACCGGGGGGCCTCCTACGAGCAGTACTTC. Amino acids: CASSNRGASYEQYF. This chain connects TRBV19 to TRBJ2-7; the D gene is possibly TRBD2 (7 bases). The CDR3 has 14 residues. Trimming took off 4 bases at V and 0 bases at J, with 10 bases between the two ends. Looked up from germline, CDR1 is LNHDA and CDR2 is SQIVND (reference sequence). Together with reference TRBV19 and TRBJ2-7, the CDR3 gives the full variable domain: DGGITQSPKYLFRKEGQNVTLSCEQNLNHDAMYWYRQDPGQGLRLIYYSQIVNDFQKGDIAEGYSVSREKKESFPLTVTSAQKNPTAFYLCASSNRGASYEQYFGPGTRLTVT.

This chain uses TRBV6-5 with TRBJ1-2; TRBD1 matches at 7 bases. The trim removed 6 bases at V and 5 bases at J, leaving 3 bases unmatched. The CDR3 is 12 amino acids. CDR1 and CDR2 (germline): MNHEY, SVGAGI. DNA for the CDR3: TGTGCCAGCAGATCAGGGGGGTATGGCTACACCTTC. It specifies CASRSGGYGYTF.

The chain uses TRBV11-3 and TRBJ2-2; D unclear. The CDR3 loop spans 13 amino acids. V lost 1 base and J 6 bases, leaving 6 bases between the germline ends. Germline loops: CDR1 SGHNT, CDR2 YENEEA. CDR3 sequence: CASSLGDSGELFF. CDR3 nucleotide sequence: TGTGCCAGCAGCTTAGGCGACTCCGGGGAGCTGTTTTTT.

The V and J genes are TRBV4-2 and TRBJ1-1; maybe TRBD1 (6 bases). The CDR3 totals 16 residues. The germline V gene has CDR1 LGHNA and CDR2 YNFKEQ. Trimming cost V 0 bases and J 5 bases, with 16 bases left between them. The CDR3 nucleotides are TGTGCCAGCAGCCAAGAAGGGTGGGGGGGCCGAACTGAAGCTTTCTTT. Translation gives CASSQEGWGGRTEAFF.

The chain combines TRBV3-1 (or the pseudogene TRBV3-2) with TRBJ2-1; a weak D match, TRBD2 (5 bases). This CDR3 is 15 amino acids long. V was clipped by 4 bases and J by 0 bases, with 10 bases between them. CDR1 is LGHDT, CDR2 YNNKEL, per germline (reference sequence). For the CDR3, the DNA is TGTGCCAGCAGCCCCGGACTGCTCTCCTACAATGAGCAGTTCTTC. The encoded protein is CASSPGLLSYNEQFF.

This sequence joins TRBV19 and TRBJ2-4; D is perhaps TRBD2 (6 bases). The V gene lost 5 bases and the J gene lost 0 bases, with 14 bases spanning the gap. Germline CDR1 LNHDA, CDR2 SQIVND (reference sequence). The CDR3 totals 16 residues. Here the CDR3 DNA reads TGTGCCAGTAGTTCCAACCCGCGGGGAGCCAAAAACATTCAGTACTTC. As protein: CASSSNPRGAKNIQYF. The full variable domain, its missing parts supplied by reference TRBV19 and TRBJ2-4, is DGGITQSPKYLFRKEGQNVTLSCEQNLNHDAMYWYRQDPGQGLRLIYYSQIVNDFQKGDIAEGYSVSREKKESFPLTVTSAQKNPTAFYLCASSSNPRGAKNIQYFGAGTRLSVL.

The CDR3: CASSDQGILAKNIQYF. The DNA of the CDR3 is TGTGCCAGCAGCGACCAGGGTATCCTAGCCAAAAACATTCAGTACTTC. This sequence joins TRBV14 and TRBJ2-4, with D possibly matching TRBD1 (5 bases). V shed 5 bases and J shed 0 bases, with 14 bases lying between them. CDR3 length: 16 residues. Looked up from germline, CDR1 is SGHDN and CDR2 is FVKESK.

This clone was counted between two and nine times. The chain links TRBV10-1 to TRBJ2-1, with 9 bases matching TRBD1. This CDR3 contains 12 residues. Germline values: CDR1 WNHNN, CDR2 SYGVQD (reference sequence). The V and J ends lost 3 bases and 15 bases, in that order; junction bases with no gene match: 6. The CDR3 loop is CASSEAGTGMFF. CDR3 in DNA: TGCGCCAGCAGTGAAGCCGGGACAGGGATGTTCTTC.

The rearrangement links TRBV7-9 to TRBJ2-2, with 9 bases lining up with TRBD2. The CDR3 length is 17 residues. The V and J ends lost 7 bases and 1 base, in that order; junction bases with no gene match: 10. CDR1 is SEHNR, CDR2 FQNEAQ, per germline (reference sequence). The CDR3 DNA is TGTGCCAGCACCGGTCGGGTAGCGGGGGTGAACACCGGGGAGCTGTTTTTT. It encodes CASTGRVAGVNTGELFF.

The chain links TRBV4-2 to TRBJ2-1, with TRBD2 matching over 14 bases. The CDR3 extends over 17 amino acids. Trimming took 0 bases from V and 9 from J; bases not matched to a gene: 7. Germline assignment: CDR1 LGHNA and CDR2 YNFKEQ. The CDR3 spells CASSQELRLAGGSEQFF. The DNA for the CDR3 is TGTGCCAGCAGCCAAGAACTTCGACTAGCGGGGGGGAGTGAGCAGTTCTTC.

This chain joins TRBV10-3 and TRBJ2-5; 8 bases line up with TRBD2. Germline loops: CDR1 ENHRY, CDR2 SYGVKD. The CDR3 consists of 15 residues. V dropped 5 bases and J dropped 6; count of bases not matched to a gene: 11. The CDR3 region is CAISPGAERGQTQYF. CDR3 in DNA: TGTGCCATCAGTCCCGGGGCGGAGCGGGGGCAGACCCAGTACTTC.

CDR3 amino acids: CASSLRDRGYQPQHF. The CDR3 DNA is TGTGCCAGCAGCTTGCGGGACAGGGGCTATCAGCCCCAGCATTTT. The chain links TRBV7-8 to TRBJ1-5; TRBD1 aligns across 10 bases. The CDR3 totals 15 residues. The trim removed 3 bases at V and 5 bases at J, leaving 4 bases unmatched. Germline-derived CDR1 and CDR2 are SGHVS and FQNEAQ.

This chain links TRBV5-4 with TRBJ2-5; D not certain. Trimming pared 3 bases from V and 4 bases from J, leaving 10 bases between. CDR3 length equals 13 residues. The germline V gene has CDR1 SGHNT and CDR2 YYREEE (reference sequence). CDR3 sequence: CASSSPGRETQYF. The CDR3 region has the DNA TGTGCCAGCAGCTCCCCCGGTCGAGAGACCCAGTACTTC. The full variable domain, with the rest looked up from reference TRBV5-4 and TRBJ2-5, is ETGVTQSPTHLIKTRGQQVTLRCSSQSGHNTVSWYQQALGQGPQFIFQYYREEENGRGNFPPRFSGLQFPNYSSELNVNALELDDSALYLCASSSPGRETQYFGPGTRLLVL.

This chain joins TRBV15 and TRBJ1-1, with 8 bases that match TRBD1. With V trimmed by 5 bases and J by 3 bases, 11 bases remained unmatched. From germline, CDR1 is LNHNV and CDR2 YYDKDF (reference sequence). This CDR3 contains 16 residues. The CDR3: CATSLDRVGSDTEAFF. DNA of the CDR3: TGTGCCACCAGCCTGGACAGGGTTGGTTCGGACACTGAAGCTTTCTTT. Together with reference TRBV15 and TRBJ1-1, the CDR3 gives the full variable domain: DAMVIQNPRYQVTQFGKPVTLSCSQTLNHNVMYWYQQKSSQAPKLLFHYYDKDFNNEADTPDNFQSRRPNTSFCFLDIRSPGLGDTAMYLCATSLDRVGSDTEAFFGQGTRLTVV.

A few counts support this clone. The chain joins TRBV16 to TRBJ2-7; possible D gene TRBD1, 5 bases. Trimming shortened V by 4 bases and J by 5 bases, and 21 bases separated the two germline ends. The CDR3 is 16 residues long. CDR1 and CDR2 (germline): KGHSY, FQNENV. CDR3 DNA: TGTGCCAGCAGCCCCCGACGCAGGGCGGTCCAGAACGAGCAGTACTTC. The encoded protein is CASSPRRRAVQNEQYF.

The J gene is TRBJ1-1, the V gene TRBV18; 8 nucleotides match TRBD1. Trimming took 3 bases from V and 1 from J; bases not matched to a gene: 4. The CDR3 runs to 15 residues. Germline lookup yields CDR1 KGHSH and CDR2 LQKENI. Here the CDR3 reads CASSPIQGGNTEAFF. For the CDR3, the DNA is TGTGCCAGCTCACCTATACAGGGGGGGAACACTGAAGCTTTCTTT.

The CDR3 here is CASSSQSGQETQYF. The CDR3 DNA follows: TGTGCCAGCAGCTCACAAAGCGGACAAGAGACCCAGTACTTC. The chain couples TRBV5-4 to TRBJ2-5, with TRBD2 as a possible D gene (5 bases). The CDR3 runs to 14 residues. Germline V lookup: CDR1 SGHNT, CDR2 YYREEE (reference sequence). V was shortened by 3 bases and J by 2 bases, with 11 bases between the two germline ends. Using reference TRBV5-4 and TRBJ2-5 for the parts outside the CDR3, the full variable domain is ETGVTQSPTHLIKTRGQQVTLRCSSQSGHNTVSWYQQALGQGPQFIFQYYREEENGRGNFPPRFSGLQFPNYSSELNVNALELDDSALYLCASSSQSGQETQYFGPGTRLLVL.

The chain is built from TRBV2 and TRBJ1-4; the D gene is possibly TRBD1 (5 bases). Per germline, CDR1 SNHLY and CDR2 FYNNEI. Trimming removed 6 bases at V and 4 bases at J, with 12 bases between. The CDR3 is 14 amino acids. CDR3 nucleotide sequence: TGTGCCAGCAGGGAACAGGCCTTTAATGAAAAACTGTTTTTT. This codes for CASREQAFNEKLFF.